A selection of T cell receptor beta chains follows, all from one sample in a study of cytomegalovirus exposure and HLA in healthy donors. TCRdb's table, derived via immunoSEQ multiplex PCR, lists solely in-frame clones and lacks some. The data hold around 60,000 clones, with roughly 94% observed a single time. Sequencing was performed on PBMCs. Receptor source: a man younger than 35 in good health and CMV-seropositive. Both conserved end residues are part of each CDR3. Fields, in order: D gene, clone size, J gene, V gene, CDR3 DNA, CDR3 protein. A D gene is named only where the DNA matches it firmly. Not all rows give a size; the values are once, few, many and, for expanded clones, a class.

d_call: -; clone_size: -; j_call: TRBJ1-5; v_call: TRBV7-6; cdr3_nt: TGTGCCAGCAGCTTAGAAGGGGGCAATCAGCCCCAGCATTTT; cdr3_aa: CASSLEGGNQPQHF
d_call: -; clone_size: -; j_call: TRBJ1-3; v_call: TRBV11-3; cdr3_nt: TGTGCCAGCAGCTTAGGGGGCCGGTCTGGAAACACCATATATTTT; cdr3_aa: CASSLGGRSGNTIYF
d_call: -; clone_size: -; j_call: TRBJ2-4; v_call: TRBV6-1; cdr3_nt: TGTGCCAGCAGTGAATTTGAAGGCGGCAACATTCAGTACTTC; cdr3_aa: CASSEFEGGNIQYF
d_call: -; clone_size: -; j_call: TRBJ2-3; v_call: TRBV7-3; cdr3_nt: TGTGCCAGCAGCTTAATGGCCACAGATACGCAGTATTTT; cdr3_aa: CASSLMATDTQYF
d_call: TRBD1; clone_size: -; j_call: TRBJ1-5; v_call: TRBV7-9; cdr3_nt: TGTGCCAGCAGCTTAGACGGGACAGGGCAACATCAGCCCCAGCATTTT; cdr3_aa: CASSLDGTGQHQPQHF
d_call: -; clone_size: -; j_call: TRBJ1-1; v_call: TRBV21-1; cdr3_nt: TGTGCCAGCAGCTCCAGGGTTTCGAACACTGAAGCTTTCTTT; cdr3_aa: CASSSRVSNTEAFF
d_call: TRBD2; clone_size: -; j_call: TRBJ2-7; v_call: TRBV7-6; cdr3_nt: TGTGCCAGCAGCCCCGGGACTAGCGATTCGGGGAAGCAGTACTTC; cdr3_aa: CASSPGTSDSGKQYF
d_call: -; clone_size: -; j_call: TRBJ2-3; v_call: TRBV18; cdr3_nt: TGTGCCAGCTCGGACACTAGCACAGATACGCAGTATTTT; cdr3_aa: CASSDTSTDTQYF
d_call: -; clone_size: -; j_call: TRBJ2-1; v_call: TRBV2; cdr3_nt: TGTGCCAGCAGTGAACACAGGGAGAGGACCTACAATGAGCAGTTCTTC; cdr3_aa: CASSEHRERTYNEQFF
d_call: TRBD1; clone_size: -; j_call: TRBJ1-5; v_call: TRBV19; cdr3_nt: TGTGCCAGTAGCTCCCTCCCGGGGACAGGGGACCAGCCCCAGCATTTT; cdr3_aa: CASSSLPGTGDQPQHF
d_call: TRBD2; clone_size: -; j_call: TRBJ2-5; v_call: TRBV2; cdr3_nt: TGTGCCAGCAGTGAAGCCGGGGGGGGGCCGGAGACCCAGTACTTC; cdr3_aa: CASSEAGGGPETQYF
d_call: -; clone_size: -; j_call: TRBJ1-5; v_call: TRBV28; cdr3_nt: TGTGCCAGCAGTTCCACCAACGACAGATCCAGCAATCAGCCCCAGCATTTT; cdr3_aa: CASSSTNDRSSNQPQHF
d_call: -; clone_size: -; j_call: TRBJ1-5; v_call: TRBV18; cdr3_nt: TGTGCCAGCTCACCGCAGGCGAGCAATCAGCCCCAGCATTTT; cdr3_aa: CASSPQASNQPQHF
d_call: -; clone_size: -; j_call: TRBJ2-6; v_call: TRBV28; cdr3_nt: TGTGCCAGCAGTTTACGGCCAGGGCAGGCTAATTACTCTGGGGCCAACGTCCTGACTTTC; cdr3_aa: CASSLRPGQANYSGANVLTF
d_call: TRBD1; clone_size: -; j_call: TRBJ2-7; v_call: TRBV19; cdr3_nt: TGTGCCAGTAGCCATCAGGGGGCTAAAAGTAAGGAGCAGTACTTC; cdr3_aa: CASSHQGAKSKEQYF
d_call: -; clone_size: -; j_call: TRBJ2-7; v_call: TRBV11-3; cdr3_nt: TGTGCCAGCAGCTTAGGCGGGTCGTACGAGCAGTACTTC; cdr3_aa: CASSLGGSYEQYF
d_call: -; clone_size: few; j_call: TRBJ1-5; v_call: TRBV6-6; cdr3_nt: TGTGCCAGCAGTTACTCGACAGGCGGCAATCAGCCCCAGCATTTT; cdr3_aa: CASSYSTGGNQPQHF
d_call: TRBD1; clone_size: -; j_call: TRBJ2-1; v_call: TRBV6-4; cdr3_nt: TGTGCCAGCAAGACAGGGGCCTACAATGAGCAGTTCTTC; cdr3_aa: CASKTGAYNEQFF
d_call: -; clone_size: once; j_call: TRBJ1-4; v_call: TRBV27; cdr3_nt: TGTGCCAGCAGTTTAATTGGTCCAGGGGCTAATGAAAAACTGTTTTTT; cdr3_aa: CASSLIGPGANEKLFF
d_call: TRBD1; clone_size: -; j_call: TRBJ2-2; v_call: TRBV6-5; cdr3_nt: TGTGCCAGCAGTTTGGGACAGTCCACCGGGGAGCTGTTTTTT; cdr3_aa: CASSLGQSTGELFF
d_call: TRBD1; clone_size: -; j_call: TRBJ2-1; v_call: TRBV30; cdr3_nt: TGTGCCTGGAGTGTACAAAACAGGGGCCATGAGCAGTTCTTC; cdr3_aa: CAWSVQNRGHEQFF
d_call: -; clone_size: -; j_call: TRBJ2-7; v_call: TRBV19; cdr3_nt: TGTGCCAGTAGTATGCCAGGGAAGGGTTCCTACGAGCAGTACTTC; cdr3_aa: CASSMPGKGSYEQYF
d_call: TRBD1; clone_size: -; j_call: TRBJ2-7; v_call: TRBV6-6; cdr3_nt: TGTGCCAGCAGTTATTCCGGACAGGACTCCTACGAGCAGTACTTC; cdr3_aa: CASSYSGQDSYEQYF
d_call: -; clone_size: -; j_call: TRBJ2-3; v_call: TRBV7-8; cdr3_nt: TGTGCCAGCAGCTCTCTACAGGGCGATACGCAGTATTTT; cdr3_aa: CASSSLQGDTQYF
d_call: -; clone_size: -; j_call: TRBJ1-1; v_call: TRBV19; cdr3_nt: TGTGCCAGTAGTATCGCAGGGTTCCTAAACACTGAAGCTTTCTTT; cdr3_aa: CASSIAGFLNTEAFF